Reported below is one TCR beta chain. Produced via immunoSEQ multiplex PCR; TCRdb's table is partial and in-frame only. The data contain over 80,000 clones, 65% to 85% of them seen just once; the ten biggest clones take up 15% to 20%. V was clipped by 3 bases and J by 0 bases, with 9 bases between them. CDR3 length: 14 amino acids. Looked up from germline, CDR1 is DFQATT and CDR2 is SNEGSKA (reference sequence). The entry originates in a study of blood T cell repertoires in COVID-19. Across the whole study: Samples taken during acute and convalescent COVID-19 were collected in the United States, Italy and Spain.

This TCR derives from a woman aged 55-69 years with acute or convalescent COVID-19. The chain is built from TRBV20-1 and TRBJ1-3, with D uncertain. The material sequenced was peripheral blood. CDR3 sequence: CSASVAVSGNTIYF. Written as DNA, the CDR3 is TGCAGTGCTAGTGTGGCAGTCTCTGGAAACACCATATATTTT.